These T cell receptor beta chains were read from a single sample in a study of T cells in Graves' hyperthyroidism and ophthalmopathy. A single record per CDR3 protein comes from TCRdb applying MiXCR to the multiplex PCR reads. The data contain about 400,000 distinct CDR3 sequences, under 15% of them singletons. The sample comprised blood. The receptor set was obtained from a woman aged 25-40 years with Graves' hyperthyroidism. The CDR3 runs from the conserved cysteine through the conserved F or W. The order of the fields is D gene, V gene, clone size, J gene, CDR3 DNA, CDR3 protein. A D gene is named only where the DNA matches it firmly. The listing skips clone size in some rows; elsewhere it reads once, few, many or a size class.

d_call: .
v_call: TRBV2
clone_size: many
j_call: TRBJ1-2
cdr3_nt: TGTGCCAGCAGTGTCTCACCCAAGAACTATGGCTACACCTTC
cdr3_aa: CASSVSPKNYGYTF

d_call: TRBD2
v_call: TRBV2
clone_size: .
j_call: TRBJ2-2
cdr3_nt: TGTGCCAGCAGCGCCGGGACTAGCGCCTACACCGGGGAGCTGTTTTTT
cdr3_aa: CASSAGTSAYTGELFF

d_call: .
v_call: TRBV18
clone_size: few
j_call: TRBJ2-1
cdr3_nt: TGTGCCAGCAGTGAAGCGCTTCTGGCGGACAACTACAATGAGCAGTTCTTC
cdr3_aa: CASSEALLADNYNEQFF

d_call: .
v_call: TRBV6-1
clone_size: many
j_call: TRBJ1-5
cdr3_nt: TGTGCCAGCAGTGCGGTCGGAGGCAATCAGCCCCAGCATTTT
cdr3_aa: CASSAVGGNQPQHF

d_call: .
v_call: TRBV30
clone_size: many
j_call: TRBJ1-5
cdr3_nt: TGTGCCTCTCGGGGGGCTGGCCAGCCCCAGCATTTT
cdr3_aa: CASRGAGQPQHF

d_call: TRBD1
v_call: TRBV10-3
clone_size: few
j_call: TRBJ2-7
cdr3_nt: TGTGCCATCAGCTCGGACAGGGCGGAAGAGCAGTACTTC
cdr3_aa: CAISSDRAEEQYF

d_call: TRBD1
v_call: TRBV5-8
clone_size: few
j_call: TRBJ1-5
cdr3_nt: TGTGCCAGCAGCTCGATGAGGGGGCAGAGTCAGCCCCAGCATTTT
cdr3_aa: CASSSMRGQSQPQHF

d_call: .
v_call: TRBV5-1
clone_size: many
j_call: TRBJ1-2
cdr3_nt: TGCGCCAGCAGCTTGGGGGCAGAACAATCCCTGGGCTACACCTTC
cdr3_aa: CASSLGAEQSLGYTF

d_call: TRBD2
v_call: TRBV20-1
clone_size: .
j_call: TRBJ2-1
cdr3_nt: TGCAGTGCTATATCCCATAGCGGGAGCTCCTACAATGAGCAGTTCTTC
cdr3_aa: CSAISHSGSSYNEQFF

d_call: TRBD1
v_call: TRBV28
clone_size: .
j_call: TRBJ1-1
cdr3_nt: TGTGCCAGCACCTCCCCCCCCGGACAGGGAGGAGCTTTCTTT
cdr3_aa: CASTSPPGQGGAFF

d_call: TRBD2
v_call: TRBV3-1
clone_size: few
j_call: TRBJ2-7
cdr3_nt: TGTGCCAGCAGCCTCCAATATAAGACTAGCGGGAGGACCCGAACCCCCTACGAGCAGTACTTC
cdr3_aa: CASSLQYKTSGRTRTPYEQYF

d_call: .
v_call: TRBV3-1
clone_size: many
j_call: TRBJ1-1
cdr3_nt: TGTGCCAGCAGCCAAGTCCCGCAGAGCGAAGCTTTCTTT
cdr3_aa: CASSQVPQSEAFF

d_call: .
v_call: TRBV20-1
clone_size: once
j_call: TRBJ1-2
cdr3_nt: TGCAGTGCTAGTGACAGGCCAGATTATGGCTACACCTTC
cdr3_aa: CSASDRPDYGYTF

d_call: TRBD1
v_call: TRBV10-3
clone_size: few
j_call: TRBJ1-2
cdr3_nt: TGTGCCGCAACGCGACAGGGGGCGGGCGGCTACACCTTC
cdr3_aa: CAATRQGAGGYTF

d_call: TRBD1
v_call: TRBV5-1
clone_size: few
j_call: TRBJ1-2
cdr3_nt: TGCGCCAGCAGCTTTAATACGGGACAGGGTGACTACACCTTC
cdr3_aa: CASSFNTGQGDYTF

d_call: TRBD2
v_call: TRBV15
clone_size: many
j_call: TRBJ2-3
cdr3_nt: TGTGCCACCAGCAGAGATGGCGGACTAGCGGGAGGACGTAGCACAGATACGCAGTATTTT
cdr3_aa: CATSRDGGLAGGRSTDTQYF

d_call: TRBD1
v_call: TRBV12-3/TRBV12-4
clone_size: many
j_call: TRBJ1-5
cdr3_nt: TGTGCCAGCAGTTCGTGGACAGGTTTCGAGCCCCAGCATTTT
cdr3_aa: CASSSWTGFEPQHF

d_call: .
v_call: TRBV9
clone_size: few
j_call: TRBJ1-1
cdr3_nt: TGTGCCAGCAGCACGGAGTGGAATGAAGCTTTCTTT
cdr3_aa: CASSTEWNEAFF

d_call: .
v_call: TRBV27
clone_size: many
j_call: TRBJ2-3
cdr3_nt: TGTGCCAGCAGTTTTCTAGGTATAACAGATACGCAGTATTTT
cdr3_aa: CASSFLGITDTQYF

d_call: .
v_call: TRBV4-1
clone_size: .
j_call: TRBJ2-4
cdr3_nt: TGCGCCAGCAGCCAAGAAAAGACAGTAGCCAAAAACATTCAGTACTTC
cdr3_aa: CASSQEKTVAKNIQYF

d_call: TRBD1
v_call: TRBV28
clone_size: many
j_call: TRBJ2-1
cdr3_nt: TGTGCCAGCAGTTTATGGGGACAGGGGGCGGGGGGCAATGAGCAGTTCTTC
cdr3_aa: CASSLWGQGAGGNEQFF

d_call: TRBD1
v_call: TRBV15
clone_size: many
j_call: TRBJ1-3
cdr3_nt: TGTGCCACCAGCAGAGAGGGTGGGACAGGGAACGGAAACACCATATATTTT
cdr3_aa: CATSREGGTGNGNTIYF

d_call: .
v_call: TRBV2
clone_size: few
j_call: TRBJ2-2
cdr3_nt: TGTGCCAGCAGTGAACTGGGAGAGAACACCGGGGAGCTGTTTTTT
cdr3_aa: CASSELGENTGELFF

d_call: TRBD1
v_call: TRBV9
clone_size: .
j_call: TRBJ2-1
cdr3_nt: TGTGCCAGCAGAGGTACAGGGGATGCCTACAATGAGCAGTTCTTC
cdr3_aa: CASRGTGDAYNEQFF

d_call: TRBD2
v_call: TRBV2
clone_size: few
j_call: TRBJ2-7
cdr3_nt: TGTGCCAGCAATGGAGCGGGAGGCTACTCCTACGAGCAGTACTTC
cdr3_aa: CASNGAGGYSYEQYF

d_call: .
v_call: TRBV6-1
clone_size: many
j_call: TRBJ2-3
cdr3_nt: TGTGCCATCTCCCTTAGCACAGATACGCAGTATTTT
cdr3_aa: CAISLSTDTQYF

d_call: TRBD2
v_call: TRBV30
clone_size: many
j_call: TRBJ2-5
cdr3_nt: TGTGCCTGGAGTGTACGTCCTAGCGGGAAAGAGACCCAGTACTTC
cdr3_aa: CAWSVRPSGKETQYF

d_call: .
v_call: TRBV5-1
clone_size: .
j_call: TRBJ2-3
cdr3_nt: TGCGCCAGCAGCTTGGCCCCCCTAAGCACAGATACGCAGTATTTT
cdr3_aa: CASSLAPLSTDTQYF

d_call: .
v_call: TRBV20-1
clone_size: many
j_call: TRBJ2-3
cdr3_nt: TGCAGTGCTCCCGGGACTCATCAATCGGGCACAGATACGCAGTATTTT
cdr3_aa: CSAPGTHQSGTDTQYF

d_call: .
v_call: TRBV28
clone_size: many
j_call: TRBJ1-6
cdr3_nt: TGTGCCAGCAGTTTATGGAGGGGATCACCCCTCCACTTT
cdr3_aa: CASSLWRGSPLHF

d_call: .
v_call: TRBV28
clone_size: many
j_call: TRBJ2-5
cdr3_nt: TGTGCCAGCAGTCCCGGGCCGCGGGAGACCCAGTACTTC
cdr3_aa: CASSPGPRETQYF

d_call: TRBD2
v_call: TRBV7-9
clone_size: many
j_call: TRBJ2-1
cdr3_nt: TGTGCCAGCAGCGACGATACGGGAGGGCCTCTTTATGAGCAGTTCTTC
cdr3_aa: CASSDDTGGPLYEQFF

d_call: TRBD2
v_call: TRBV7-2
clone_size: many
j_call: TRBJ2-5
cdr3_nt: TGTGCCAGCAGTTCCAGGACTAGCGGCCACGAGACCCAGTACTTC
cdr3_aa: CASSSRTSGHETQYF

d_call: .
v_call: TRBV29-1
clone_size: .
j_call: TRBJ1-2
cdr3_nt: TGCAGTGTCTACGGGCAGGACTATGGCTACACCTTC
cdr3_aa: CSVYGQDYGYTF

d_call: TRBD2
v_call: TRBV18
clone_size: many
j_call: TRBJ2-2
cdr3_nt: TGTGCCAGCTCACCGAGGAGCGGGAGAGCCGGGGAGCTGTTTTTT
cdr3_aa: CASSPRSGRAGELFF

d_call: TRBD2
v_call: TRBV9
clone_size: few
j_call: TRBJ2-7
cdr3_nt: TGTGCCAGCAGCGTAGGTGGACTAGCGGTCTACGAGCAGTACTTC
cdr3_aa: CASSVGGLAVYEQYF